One T cell receptor (beta chain) is described in this entry. Its antigen remains unidentified. This sample is drawn from a study of shared clonotypes between healthy human individuals. Turning to the study itself: Those who served as donors were a couple of women and a few men between the ages of 18 and 49.

Nashville, Tennessee was home to all donors, each a Caucasian adult. Germline CDR1 and CDR2: SEHNR and FQNEAQ (reference sequence). The CDR3 consists of 14 residues. Trimming removed 1 base from V and 2 bases from J, with 7 bases in between. As handled by the study authors: Junction-only sequences without quality scores were provided by ImmunoSEQ, so filtering was different. Assay: immunoSEQ multiplex PCR; the TCRdb copy retains only in-frame clones and omits some. V and J calls and clone size are those listed in that table; D and trimming were worked out from the DNA. Among 1,500,000 or so clones listed, roughly 96% were seen once. Study-wide results and caveats: Depth of sequencing was expected to influence donor clonotype sharing.

The chain couples TRBV7-9 to TRBJ2-3; D gene uncertain. Sequenced sample: naive CD4+ T cells sorted from blood. As to subset: CD45RA+ positively selected. This TCR came from a young man in good health. In nucleotides, the CDR3 is TGTGCCAGCAGCTTAGTAGGGTACACAGATACGCAGTATTTT. It codes for CASSLVGYTDTQYF.